These 9 T cell receptor beta chains were sequenced from one sample in a study of cytomegalovirus exposure and HLA in healthy donors. The PCR contained 60 Vbeta and 13 Jbeta primers. Sequencing used immunoSEQ multiplex PCR; TCRdb keeps in-frame clones, though not all of them. This table holds a few hundred thousand clones, around 77% found once. Sequenced material: PBMCs. These receptors were taken from a woman aged 30 to 39 in good health and CMV-seronegative.

This clone was detected a few times. The chain employs TRBV5-1 and TRBJ2-1; 11 bases fit TRBD2. The CDR3 covers 17 residues. Germline trimming cut 0 bases from V and 10 bases from J; bases unmatched to any gene: 12. The V gene's germline CDR1 is SGHRS and CDR2 YFSETQ. The CDR3 DNA sequence: TGCGCCAGCAGCTTGGAGCCGGGACTAGCGGAGTATGGGGAGCAGTTCTTC. Translated, it gives CASSLEPGLAEYGEQFF.

The rearrangement uses TRBV10-3 and TRBJ1-3, with D perhaps TRBD1 (5 bases). CDR3 length: 14 residues. Deletions cut 6 bases from V and 0 bases from J, with 9 bases between. Germline CDR1 ENHRY, CDR2 SYGVKD. This chain's CDR3 is CAIRNDSSGNTIYF. The CDR3 nucleotides read TGTGCCATCAGGAATGACAGCTCTGGAAACACCATATATTTT.

The CDR3: CASSATGGGYEQYF. Written as DNA, the CDR3 is TGTGCCAGCAGTGCGACAGGGGGCGGGTACGAGCAGTACTTC. The rearrangement uses TRBV2 and TRBJ2-5, with 10 bases matching TRBD1. The J call may be faulty, since TRBJ2-7 better matches the DNA end. The CDR3 loop spans 14 amino acids. In germline, CDR1 is SNHLY, CDR2 FYNNEI.

This clone was found a few times. This chain connects TRBV10-3 to TRBJ2-2; 7 positions agree with TRBD1. From germline, CDR1 is ENHRY and CDR2 SYGVKD. Trimming removed 5 bases from V and 6 bases from J; junction bases left unmatched: 3. This CDR3 contains 13 residues. The CDR3 region has the DNA TGTGCCATCAGTTACAGGGGACCCGGGGAGCTGTTTTTT. Amino acid sequence: CAISYRGPGELFF.

This clone was observed a few times. The chain has TRBV4-1 and TRBJ2-7; D is perhaps TRBD2 (5 bases). CDR1 and CDR2 from the germline V gene are MGHRA and YSYEKL. V was trimmed by 1 base and J by 0 bases, leaving 13 bases between them. The CDR3 sequence is 16 residues long. The CDR3 spells CASSQGSFSDSYEQYF. The CDR3 bases are TGCGCCAGCAGCCAAGGGAGTTTTAGCGACTCCTACGAGCAGTACTTC.

A word on this clone: At the DNA level, this CDR3 is encoded by other sequences in the same sample as well. The chain has TRBV9 and TRBJ1-2, with 8 bases that match TRBD1. Trimming removed 1 base from V and 4 bases from J; junction bases left unmatched: 15. CDR3 size: 18 residues. Germline CDR1 is SGDLS and CDR2 is YYNGEE. The CDR3 loop is CASSVSSRQGRFAYGYTF. CDR3 in DNA: TGTGCCAGCAGCGTATCCTCGAGACAGGGGAGGTTTGCCTATGGCTACACCTTC.

The rearrangement joins TRBV19 to TRBJ2-7; TRBD1 matches at 7 bases. This CDR3 region has 13 residues. Losses at the gene ends were 6 bases for V and 3 bases for J; bases not matched to a gene: 5. Germline CDR1 is LNHDA and CDR2 is SQIVND (reference sequence). The CDR3 is CASSVRGYYEQYF. The CDR3 DNA reads TGTGCCAGTAGCGTCAGGGGGTACTACGAGCAGTACTTC.

In regard to this clone: The junction does not match germline at one end; this may be a read error. J is TRBJ1-6 and V is TRBV5-6, with TRBD1 as a possible D gene (5 bases). The germline V gene has CDR1 SGHDT and CDR2 YYEEEE. CDR3 length: 16 residues. In DNA, the CDR3 is TGTGCCAGCAGCCCCACAGCGGGGCAAATGGATTCAGCCCTCCACTTT. It translates to CASSPTAGQMDSALHF. Using reference TRBV5-6 and TRBJ1-6 for the parts outside the CDR3, the full variable domain is DAGVTQSPTHLIKTRGQQVTLRCSPKSGHDTVSWYQQALGQGPQFIFQYYEEEERQRGNFPDRFSGHQFPNYSSELNVNALLLGDSALYLCASSPTAGQMDSALHFGNGTRLTVT.

The chain links TRBV7-3 to TRBJ2-2; weak D call: TRBD2 (5 bases). The CDR3 length is 13 residues. Germline CDR1 and CDR2: SGHTA and FQGTGA. V was pared by 4 bases and J by 5 bases, with 8 bases between. The CDR3 bases are TGTGCCAGCAGCTCCCGGGGTACCGGGGAGCTGTTTTTT. Amino acids: CASSSRGTGELFF.